Given below is one T cell receptor beta chain in context. Antigen: not known. PBMCs numbering at least 6.5 million were isolated per sample. There are 15 residues in the CDR3. V lost 4 bases and J lost 0; bases outside the gene matches: 4. Looked up from germline, CDR1 is ENHRY and CDR2 is SYGVKD. For the second PCR, which ran for about 6 to 11 cycles, a sample-barcoded 5' primer and a J-beta primer mix were used. Each CDR3 protein is one row after TCRdb ran MiXCR on the 5' RACE reads. This sample has over 1,500,000 distinct CDR3 sequences, with roughly 50% found just once. This sample was included in a study of blood T cells in healthy people across ages. General observations from the study: With unsorted PBMCs, a conclusive comparison of naive versus antigen-experienced cells was not possible.

The chain has TRBV10-3 and TRBJ2-3; the match to TRBD2 covers 7 bases. Sequenced input: blood. This receptor was identified in a woman aged 40 to 50 in good health. CDR3 sequence (DNA): TGTGCCATCAGTGGTGGGGGGGAGAGCACAGATACGCAGTATTTT. It encodes CAISGGGESTDTQYF.